This T cell receptor beta chain stems from a study of beta chain features in type 1 diabetes. Across the study: All of the samples together had 107,917,701 sorted cells examined. Study findings and constraints: There was a possibility that cDNA sequencing over-represented cells with high TCR expression.

In its sample, this clone was seen a few times. The target antigen is unknown. Other nucleotide sequences in the sample specify the same CDR3. Expressed TCRB transcripts got sequenced, as all isolated RNA was reverse transcribed. Profiling relied on immunoSEQ multiplex PCR, and the TCRdb table lists in-frame clones only, not all of them. The sample carries around 500,000 clones, 10% to 12% recorded once. Trimming cost V 1 base and J 5 bases, with 8 bases left between them. The CDR3 has 13 amino acids. The germline V gene has CDR1 SGHDN and CDR2 FVKESK. Sequenced: naive CD4+ T cells from blood. The V gene is TRBV14, the J gene TRBJ1-2; D may be TRBD1 (6 bases). The TCR was taken from a woman aged 18-29 years in good health. The CDR3 region is CASSQVQGYGYTF. The CDR3 region has the DNA TGTGCCAGCAGCCAAGTACAGGGTTATGGCTACACCTTC.